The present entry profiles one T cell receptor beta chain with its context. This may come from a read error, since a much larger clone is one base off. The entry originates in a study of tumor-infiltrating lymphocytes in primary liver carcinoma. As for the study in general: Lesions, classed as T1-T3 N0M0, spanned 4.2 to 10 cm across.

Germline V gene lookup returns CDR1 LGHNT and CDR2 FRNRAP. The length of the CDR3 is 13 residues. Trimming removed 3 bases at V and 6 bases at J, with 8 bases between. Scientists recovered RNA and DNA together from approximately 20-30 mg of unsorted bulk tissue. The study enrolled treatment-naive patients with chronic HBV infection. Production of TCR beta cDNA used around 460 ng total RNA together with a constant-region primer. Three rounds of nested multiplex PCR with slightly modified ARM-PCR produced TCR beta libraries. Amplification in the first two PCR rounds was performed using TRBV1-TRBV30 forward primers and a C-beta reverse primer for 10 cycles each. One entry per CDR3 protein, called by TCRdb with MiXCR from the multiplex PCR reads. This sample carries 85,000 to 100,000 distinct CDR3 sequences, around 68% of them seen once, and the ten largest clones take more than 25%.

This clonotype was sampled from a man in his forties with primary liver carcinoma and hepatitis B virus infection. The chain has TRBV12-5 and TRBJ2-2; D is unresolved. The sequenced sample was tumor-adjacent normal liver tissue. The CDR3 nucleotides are TGTGCTAGTGGTTTCGTGGGCTCCGGGGAGCTGTTTTTT. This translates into CASGFVGSGELFF.